What follows are 14 T cell receptor beta chains derived from one specimen sequenced in a study of vaccination effects on CD4 cells after COVID-19 (dated by TCRdb to 2022 to 2024). The library came from the immunoSEQ multiplex PCR assay. In its TCRdb copy, this immuneACCESS table keeps in-frame sequences only and misses some clones. Where compared with another copy, unresolved V genes explain less than half of these, and the others have no known cause. This sample is represented by some 31,000 clones; approximately 73% of them were singletons. Clones ranked in the top ten supply around 25% of the sample. To identify antigen-specific CD4+ T cell clonotypes by their expansion, the ViraFEST assay first stimulated PBMC with viral peptide pools and then applied TCR sequencing. After less than 13 days of culture, CD4+ T cells were isolated with the EasySep CD4+ T cell isolation kit. The absence of prior SARS-CoV-2 infection in healthy vaccine recipients was confirmed by negative nucleocapsid antibodies before and after vaccination.

These TCRs are of unknown antigen specificity. Specimen: CD4+ T cells from PBMCs cultured with HCoV-OC43 spike peptides, collected before COVID-19 vaccination. Explained via the paper, the cell subset or site label denotes: HCoV-OC43 spike overlapping peptide pool stimulation. These receptors all come from a human donor who received a COVID-19 vaccine.

About this clone: One end of the junction does not line up with germline, which may come from a read error. The chain couples TRBV7-9 to TRBJ2-3; D gene ambiguous. The CDR3 is made up of 12 amino acids. Germline V gene data show CDR1 as SEHNR and CDR2 as FQNEAQ (reference sequence). The CDR3 sequence: CASSLFPDPIHF. CDR3 bases: TGTGCCAGCAGCTTGTTTCCAGACCCTATCCATTTT.

This clone was seen only a few times. The chain is built from TRBV9 and TRBJ1-1, with 7 bases that match TRBD1. V shed 0 bases and J 2 bases; nucleotides not matched to a gene: 10. Germline values: CDR1 SGDLS, CDR2 YYNGEE. There are 17 residues in the CDR3. The CDR3 coding sequence is TGTGCCAGCAGCGTAGCGCTCGGAGGGACAGCTAACACTGAAGCTTTCTTT. Residues: CASSVALGGTANTEAFF. Based on the CDR3 plus reference TRBV9 and TRBJ1-1, the full variable domain is DSGVTQTPKHLITATGQRVTLRCSPRSGDLSVYWYQQSLDQGLQFLIQYYNGEERAKGNILERFSAQQFPDLHSELNLSSLELGDSALYFCASSVALGGTANTEAFFGQGTRLTVV.

This CDR3 reads CASSTPTGRGGQGTGELFF. CDR3 in DNA: TGTGCCAGTAGTACCCCAACGGGTAGGGGGGGGCAGGGCACCGGGGAGCTGTTTTTT. J is TRBJ2-2 and V is TRBV19; perhaps TRBD2 as D (7 bases). The V gene lost 4 bases and the J gene lost 4 bases, with 25 bases spanning the gap. CDR1 and CDR2 from the germline V gene are LNHDA and SQIVND (reference sequence). This CDR3 region has 19 residues. Together with reference TRBV19 and TRBJ2-2, the CDR3 gives the full variable domain: DGGITQSPKYLFRKEGQNVTLSCEQNLNHDAMYWYRQDPGQGLRLIYYSQIVNDFQKGDIAEGYSVSREKKESFPLTVTSAQKNPTAFYLCASSTPTGRGGQGTGELFFGEGSRLTVL.

The gene calls are TRBV30 and TRBJ2-1, with a weak D call TRBD2 (5 bases). The germline V gene has CDR1 GTSNPN and CDR2 SVGIG (reference sequence). This CDR3 comprises 12 residues. Trimming stripped 3 bases from V and 10 bases from J, with 13 bases between. CDR3 region: CAWRPGVGEQFF. DNA of the CDR3: TGTGCCTGGAGGCCCGGGGTTGGAGAGCAGTTCTTC.

The V and J genes are TRBV5-1 and TRBJ2-7; 7 bases are shared with TRBD1. V lost 3 bases and J lost 1; bases outside the gene matches: 7. The CDR3 is made up of 15 amino acids. Per germline, CDR1 SGHRS and CDR2 YFSETQ. The chain's CDR3 is CASSWTSGQSYEQYF. The DNA of the CDR3 is TGCGCCAGCAGCTGGACCTCGGGACAGTCCTACGAGCAGTACTTC.

This clone was recorded once. The J gene is TRBJ2-1, the V gene TRBV3-1 (or the pseudogene TRBV3-2), with TRBD2 identical over 11 bases. The germline CDR1 and CDR2 sequences are LGHDT and YNNKEL (reference sequence). CDR3 length: 15 amino acids. After removal of 5 bases from V and 4 bases from J, the junction contained 4 bases not matched to a gene. CDR3 loop: CASSAGTSGYNEQFF. CDR3 nucleotides: TGTGCCAGCAGCGCCGGGACTAGCGGTTACAATGAGCAGTTCTTC.

This clone was picked up a small number of times. The chain couples TRBV15 to TRBJ2-1, with D unclear. Between the trimmed V and J ends, which lost 5 bases and 2 bases, there was a span of 13 bases. The CDR3 length is 15 residues. Germline V CDR1 and CDR2: LNHNV, YYDKDF (reference sequence). The CDR3 coding sequence is TGTGCCACCAGCCCTACAACAGAACCCTACAATGAGCAGTTCTTC. It specifies CATSPTTEPYNEQFF.

This clone was seen only a few times. V usage is TRBV10-1 and J usage is TRBJ2-7; 11 nucleotides align to TRBD2. Per the germline V gene, CDR1 is WNHNN and CDR2 is SYGVQD (reference sequence). This CDR3 has 13 amino acids. V was pared by 7 bases and J by 5 bases, with 4 bases of the junction left unmatched. The CDR3 region has the DNA TGCGCCAGCACCCGTAGCGGGAGGGACGAGCAGTACTTC. This translates into CASTRSGRDEQYF.

The V gene is TRBV5-3, the J gene TRBJ2-1; perhaps D is TRBD1 or TRBD2 (5 bases each). TRBV5-3 is flagged as an ORF with uncertain function. V lost 0 bases to trimming and J lost 4 bases, with 5 bases between them. The CDR3 has 13 residues. CDR3 DNA: TGTGCCAGAAGCTTGGGGGGGTACAATGAGCAGTTCTTC. This encodes CARSLGGYNEQFF.

This sequence joins TRBV7-8 and TRBJ2-5; TRBD2 matches at 7 bases. The CDR3 loop spans 15 amino acids. Germline CDR1 is SGHVS and CDR2 is FQNEAQ. V lost 5 bases to trimming and J lost 7 bases; unmatched junction nucleotides: 13. CDR3 residues: CASSAGLGRDATQYF. CDR3 in DNA: TGTGCCAGCAGCGCAGGACTAGGACGGGATGCGACCCAGTACTTC.

This clone was picked up one time. This rearrangement joins TRBV4-2 to TRBJ2-7; D uncertain. Between the trimmed V and J ends, which lost 0 bases and 0 bases, there was a span of 6 bases. The CDR3 is made up of 14 amino acids. Germline V gives CDR1 LGHNA, CDR2 YNFKEQ. The CDR3 reads CASSQDHSSYEQYF. For the CDR3, the DNA is TGTGCCAGCAGCCAAGATCATAGCTCCTACGAGCAGTACTTC.

This clone was found a few times. The CDR3 region has the DNA TGTGCCAGCACCAGCGGGAGGGCAAACGAGCAGTACTTC. Its protein is CASTSGRANEQYF. V gene TRBV12-3 or TRBV12-4 combines with J gene TRBJ2-7; TRBD2 aligns across 10 bases. The CDR3 runs 13 residues. The ends lost 7 bases at V and 5 bases at J; junction bases unmatched: 5.

The J gene is TRBJ1-4, the V gene TRBV29-1, with D unclear. This CDR3 spans 12 amino acids. Trimming removed 4 bases at V and 8 bases at J, with 11 bases between. In germline, CDR1 is SQVTM, CDR2 ANQGSEA. The CDR3 nucleotides read TGCAGCGTTGCTACCGGATGGGAAAAACTGTTTTTT. It is translated as CSVATGWEKLFF. The full variable domain, in which reference TRBV29-1 and TRBJ1-4 provide the parts outside the CDR3, is SAVISQKPSRDICQRGTSLTIQCQVDSQVTMMFWYRQQPGQSLTLIATANQGSEATYESGFVIDKFPISRPNLTFSTLTVSNMSPEDSSIYLCSVATGWEKLFFGSGTQLSVL.

This sequence joins TRBV4-1 and TRBJ2-4, with 10 bases identical to TRBD2. Unmatched junction bases numbered 10, after V lost 0 bases and J lost 11 bases. The CDR3 totals 16 residues. Per the germline V gene, CDR1 is MGHRA and CDR2 is YSYEKL. CDR3 bases: TGCGCCAGCAGCCAAGACCCTAGCGGGAGAGGGGGCGTTCAGTACTTC. As protein: CASSQDPSGRGGVQYF.